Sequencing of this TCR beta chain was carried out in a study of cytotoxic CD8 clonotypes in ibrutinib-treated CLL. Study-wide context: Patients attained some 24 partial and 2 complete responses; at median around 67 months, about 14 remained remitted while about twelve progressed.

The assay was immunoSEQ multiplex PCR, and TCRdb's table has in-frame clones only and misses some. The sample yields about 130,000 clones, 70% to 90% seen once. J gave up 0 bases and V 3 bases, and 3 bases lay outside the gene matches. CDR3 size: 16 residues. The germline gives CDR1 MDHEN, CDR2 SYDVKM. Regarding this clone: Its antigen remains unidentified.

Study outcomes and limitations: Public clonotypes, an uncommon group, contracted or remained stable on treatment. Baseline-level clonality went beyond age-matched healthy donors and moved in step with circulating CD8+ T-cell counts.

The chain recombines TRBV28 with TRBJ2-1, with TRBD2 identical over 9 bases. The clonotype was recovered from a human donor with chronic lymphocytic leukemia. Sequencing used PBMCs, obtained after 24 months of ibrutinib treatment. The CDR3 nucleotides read TGTGCCAGCAGTTTTAGCGGGAGCCTCTCCTACAATGAGCAGTTCTTC. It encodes CASSFSGSLSYNEQFF.